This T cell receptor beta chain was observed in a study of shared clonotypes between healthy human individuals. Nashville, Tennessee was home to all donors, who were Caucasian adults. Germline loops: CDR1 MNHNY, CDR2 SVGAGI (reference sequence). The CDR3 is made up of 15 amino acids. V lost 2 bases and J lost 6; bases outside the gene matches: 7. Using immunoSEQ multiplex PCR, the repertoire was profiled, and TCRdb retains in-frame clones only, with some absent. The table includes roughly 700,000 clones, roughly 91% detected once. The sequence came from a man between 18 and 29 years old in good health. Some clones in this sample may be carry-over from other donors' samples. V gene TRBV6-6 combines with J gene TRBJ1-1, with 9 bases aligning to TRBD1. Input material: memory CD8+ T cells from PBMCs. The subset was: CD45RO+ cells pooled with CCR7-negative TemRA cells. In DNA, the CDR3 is TGTGCCAGCAGTTACCTGGGACAGGGAGGGCCTGAAGCTTTCTTT. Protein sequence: CASSYLGQGGPEAFF.